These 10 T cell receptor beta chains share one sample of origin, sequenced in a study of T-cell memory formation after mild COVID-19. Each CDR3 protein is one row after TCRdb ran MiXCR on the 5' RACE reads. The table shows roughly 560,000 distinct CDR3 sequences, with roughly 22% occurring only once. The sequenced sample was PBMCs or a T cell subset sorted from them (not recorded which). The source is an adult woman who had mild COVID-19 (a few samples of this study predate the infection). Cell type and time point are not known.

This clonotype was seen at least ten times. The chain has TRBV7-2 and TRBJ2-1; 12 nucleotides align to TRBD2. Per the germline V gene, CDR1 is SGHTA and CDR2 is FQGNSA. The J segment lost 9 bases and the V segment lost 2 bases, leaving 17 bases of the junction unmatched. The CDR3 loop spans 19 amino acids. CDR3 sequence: CASSLLASGRAFPSGEQFF. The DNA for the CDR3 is TGTGCCAGCAGCTTATTGGCTAGCGGGAGGGCCTTTCCTTCTGGTGAGCAGTTCTTC. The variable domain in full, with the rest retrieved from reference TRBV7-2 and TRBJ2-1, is GAGVSQSPSNKVTEKGKDVELRCDPISGHTALYWYRQSLGQGLEFLIYFQGNSAPDKSGLPSDRFSAERTGGSVSTLTIQRTQQEDSAVYLCASSLLASGRAFPSGEQFFGPGTRLTVL.

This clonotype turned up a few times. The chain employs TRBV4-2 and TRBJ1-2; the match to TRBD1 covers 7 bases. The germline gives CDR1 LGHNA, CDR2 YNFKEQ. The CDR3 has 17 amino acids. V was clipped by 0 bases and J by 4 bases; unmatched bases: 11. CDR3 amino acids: CASSQDHPTGLIYGYTF. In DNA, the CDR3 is TGTGCCAGCAGCCAAGATCACCCGACAGGGCTAATCTATGGCTACACCTTC.

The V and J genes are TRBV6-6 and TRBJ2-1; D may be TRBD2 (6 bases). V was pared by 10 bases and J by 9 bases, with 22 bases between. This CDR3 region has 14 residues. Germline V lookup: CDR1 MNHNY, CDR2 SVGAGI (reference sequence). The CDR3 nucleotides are TGTGCCACCAAGGAGGGAGCCGGTATAGGTGAGCAGTTCTTC. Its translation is CATKEGAGIGEQFF.

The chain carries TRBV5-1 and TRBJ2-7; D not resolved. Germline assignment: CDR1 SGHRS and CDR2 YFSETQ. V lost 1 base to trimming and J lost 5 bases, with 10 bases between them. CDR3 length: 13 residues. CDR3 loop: CASSLFTGNEQYF. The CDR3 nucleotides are TGCGCCAGCAGCTTGTTCACTGGCAACGAGCAGTACTTC.

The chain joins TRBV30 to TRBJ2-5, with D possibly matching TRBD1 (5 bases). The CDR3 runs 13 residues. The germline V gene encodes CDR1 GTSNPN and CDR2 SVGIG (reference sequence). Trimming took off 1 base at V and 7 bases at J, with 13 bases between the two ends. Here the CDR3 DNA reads TGTGCCTGGAGTGAGAACAGGAGATGGACCCAGTACTTC. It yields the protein CAWSENRRWTQYF.

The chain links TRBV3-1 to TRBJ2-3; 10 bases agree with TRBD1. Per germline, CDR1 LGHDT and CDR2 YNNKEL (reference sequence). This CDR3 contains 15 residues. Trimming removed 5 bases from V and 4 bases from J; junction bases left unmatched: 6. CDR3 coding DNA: TGTGCCAGCAGCTACGGGACAGGGGACGCAGATACGCAGTATTTT. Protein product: CASSYGTGDADTQYF.

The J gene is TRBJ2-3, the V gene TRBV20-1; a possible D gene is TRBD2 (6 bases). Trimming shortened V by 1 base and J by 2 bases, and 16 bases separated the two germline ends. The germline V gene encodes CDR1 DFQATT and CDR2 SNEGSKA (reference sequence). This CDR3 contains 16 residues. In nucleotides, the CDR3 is TGCAGTGCTAGAGGTTATAGGAGGGGCTACACAGATACGCAGTATTTT. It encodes CSARGYRRGYTDTQYF.

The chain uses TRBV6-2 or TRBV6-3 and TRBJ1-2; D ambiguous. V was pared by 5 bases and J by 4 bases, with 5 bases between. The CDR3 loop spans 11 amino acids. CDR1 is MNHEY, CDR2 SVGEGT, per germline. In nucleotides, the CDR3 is TGTGCCAGCAGTAACAGCTATGGCTACACCTTC. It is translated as CASSNSYGYTF.

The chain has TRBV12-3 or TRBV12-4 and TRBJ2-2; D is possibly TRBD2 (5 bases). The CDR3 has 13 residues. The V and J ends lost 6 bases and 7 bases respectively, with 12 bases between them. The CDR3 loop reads CASSPYRGGELFF. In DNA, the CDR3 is TGTGCCAGCAGCCCCTACCGGGGCGGGGAGCTGTTTTTT.

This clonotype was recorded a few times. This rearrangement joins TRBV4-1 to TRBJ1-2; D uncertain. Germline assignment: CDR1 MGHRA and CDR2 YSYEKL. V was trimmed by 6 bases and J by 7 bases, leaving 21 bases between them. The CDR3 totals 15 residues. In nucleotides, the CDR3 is TGCGCCAGCAGTCCTACCGGGATATCATGGGTTGGCTACACCTTC. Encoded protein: CASSPTGISWVGYTF.